These 12 T cell receptor beta chains came from one sample sequenced in a study of T cells in tuberculosis. Clones were read by immunoSEQ multiplex PCR, and TCRdb kept only the in-frame ones, dropping some. The data show roughly 34,000 clones, with roughly 92% seen just once and 6.5% to 9.5% held by the top ten. Sample: PBMCs. The receptor set was obtained from a donor aged 10-35 years with latent tuberculosis or without tuberculosis infection. Some clones in this sample may be carry-over from other donors' samples.

This clone was seen a few times. The gene calls are TRBV5-1 and TRBJ2-7, with 8 bases lining up with TRBD1. The germline V gene encodes CDR1 SGHRS and CDR2 YFSETQ. V lost 3 bases to trimming and J lost 2 bases; unmatched junction nucleotides: 7. The CDR3 sequence is 15 residues long. The CDR3 DNA reads as TGCGCCAGCAGCTGGACGGACAGGGCAGCCTACGAGCAGTACTTC. This translates into CASSWTDRAAYEQYF.

V and J are TRBV9 and TRBJ2-1; 9 bases line up with TRBD2. Germline CDR1 and CDR2: SGDLS and YYNGEE. The V gene end was trimmed by 3 bases and the J gene end by 7 bases; junction bases not matched to a gene: 5. The CDR3 is 14 residues long. The CDR3 bases are TGTGCCAGCAGCGGAGCGGGGGGAGGGAATGAGCAGTTCTTC. Encoded protein: CASSGAGGGNEQFF.

The chain uses TRBV4-2 and TRBJ2-2; D perhaps matches TRBD2 (7 bases). V lost 0 bases, J lost 3 bases, and 14 bases lay in between. CDR3 length: 17 residues. The germline V gene has CDR1 LGHNA and CDR2 YNFKEQ. CDR3: CASSQEKGGLDTGELFF. The CDR3 DNA follows: TGTGCCAGCAGCCAAGAGAAGGGGGGGCTCGACACCGGGGAGCTGTTTTTT.

As DNA, the CDR3 is TGTGCCACGAGAAACCCGAGTAGCAATCAGCCCCAGCATTTT. It translates to CATRNPSSNQPQHF. The chain combines TRBV10-3 with TRBJ1-5; no clear D. CDR3 length: 14 residues. V lost 10 bases to trimming and J lost 0 bases, with 13 bases between them. The germline gives CDR1 ENHRY, CDR2 SYGVKD.

The chain uses TRBV15 and TRBJ1-2; D is perhaps TRBD1 (5 bases). CDR3 length: 14 residues. The V gene lost 0 bases and the J gene lost 4 bases, with 9 bases spanning the gap. Germline CDR1 is LNHNV and CDR2 is YYDKDF (reference sequence). The CDR3 nucleotides read TGTGCCACCAGCAGAGACAGGGAACTCTATGGCTACACCTTC. It yields the protein CATSRDRELYGYTF.

This clone has just a few counts. The rearrangement links TRBV19 to TRBJ1-2; 9 bases match TRBD1. This CDR3 comprises 15 residues. Germline V gene data show CDR1 as LNHDA and CDR2 as SQIVND (reference sequence). J was trimmed by 6 bases and V by 4 bases; bases with no gene match: 9. The CDR3 region is CASSSDRGAGDGYTF. The CDR3 nucleotides read TGTGCCAGTAGTAGCGACAGGGGGGCCGGTGATGGCTACACCTTC. The complete variable domain, with remaining parts taken from reference TRBV19 and TRBJ1-2, reads DGGITQSPKYLFRKEGQNVTLSCEQNLNHDAMYWYRQDPGQGLRLIYYSQIVNDFQKGDIAEGYSVSREKKESFPLTVTSAQKNPTAFYLCASSSDRGAGDGYTFGSGTRLTVV.

This clone has only one observation. The CDR3 reads CATSRGRWDRAAFF. CDR3 DNA: TGTGCCACCAGCAGGGGTAGGTGGGACAGGGCCGCTTTCTTT. The V gene is TRBV15, the J gene TRBJ1-1, with TRBD1 matching 9 bases. The CDR3 is 14 residues long. Germline V gene lookup returns CDR1 LNHNV and CDR2 YYDKDF (reference sequence). Trimming at V came to 3 bases and at J to 11 bases, leaving 10 bases not matched to a gene.

The chain carries TRBV5-8 and TRBJ1-5; D remains unclear. The ends were cut back, 0 bases at V and 5 bases at J, with 9 bases in the middle. The CDR3 extends over 14 amino acids. Germline V lookup: CDR1 SGHTS, CDR2 YDEGEE. The chain's CDR3 is CASSLARLHQPQHF. The CDR3 nucleotides are TGTGCCAGCAGCTTGGCCAGGTTGCATCAGCCCCAGCATTTT.

The V call is TRBV5-1, the J call TRBJ1-4; 7 positions agree with TRBD1. CDR1 SGHRS and CDR2 YFSETQ come from the germline V gene. CDR3 length: 15 amino acids. V dropped 4 bases and J dropped 8; count of bases not matched to a gene: 11. For the CDR3, the DNA is TGCGCCAGCAGCCCCCTTCCAGGAGGGGGCGAAAAACTGTTTTTT. Translating gives CASSPLPGGGEKLFF.

This clone was seen a handful of times. V is TRBV27 and J is TRBJ1-2; TRBD1 matches 9 bases. Germline V gene data show CDR1 as MNHEY and CDR2 as SMNVEV (reference sequence). V was clipped by 6 bases and J by 8 bases; unmatched bases: 1. This CDR3 comprises 11 residues. The CDR3 sequence: CASRDRGGYTF. The CDR3 coding sequence is TGTGCCAGCAGGGACAGGGGCGGCTACACCTTC.

The chain links TRBV5-6 to TRBJ1-5; 7 nucleotides match TRBD1. CDR3 length equals 17 residues. With V trimmed by 2 bases and J by 0 bases, 8 bases remained unmatched. Germline V CDR1 and CDR2: SGHDT, YYEEEE. The CDR3 bases are TGTGCCAGCAGCTTCGGTACAGGGGACCTTAGCAATCAGCCCCAGCATTTT. Protein sequence: CASSFGTGDLSNQPQHF.

The CDR3 DNA is TGCGCCAGCAGCTGGGGCCGGGACTTACCTGGGGGATACGAGCAGTACTTC. Amino acids: CASSWGRDLPGGYEQYF. V and J are TRBV5-1 and TRBJ2-7; D possibly corresponds to TRBD2 (6 bases). The length of the CDR3 is 17 residues. Germline CDR1 and CDR2: SGHRS and YFSETQ. Between the trimmed V and J ends, which lost 3 bases and 4 bases, there was a span of 23 bases.